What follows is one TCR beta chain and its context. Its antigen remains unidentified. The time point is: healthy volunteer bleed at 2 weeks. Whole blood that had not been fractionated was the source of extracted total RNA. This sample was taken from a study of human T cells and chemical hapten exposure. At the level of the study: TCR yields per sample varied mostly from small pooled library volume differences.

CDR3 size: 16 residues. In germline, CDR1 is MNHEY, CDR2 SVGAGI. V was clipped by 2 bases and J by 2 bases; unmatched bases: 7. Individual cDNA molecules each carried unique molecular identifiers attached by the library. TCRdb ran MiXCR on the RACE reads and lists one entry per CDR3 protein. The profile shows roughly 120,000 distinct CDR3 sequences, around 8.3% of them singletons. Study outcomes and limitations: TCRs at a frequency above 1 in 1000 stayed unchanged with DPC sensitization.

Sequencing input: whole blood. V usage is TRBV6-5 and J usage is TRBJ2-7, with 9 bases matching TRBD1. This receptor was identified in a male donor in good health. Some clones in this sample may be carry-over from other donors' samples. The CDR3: CASSYGTGTGPYEQYF. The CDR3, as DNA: TGTGCCAGCAGTTACGGGACCGGGACAGGGCCCTACGAGCAGTACTTC.